These 21 T cell receptor beta chains came from one sample sequenced in a study of blood T cell repertoires in COVID-19. This table comes from immunoSEQ multiplex PCR, and its TCRdb copy is limited to in-frame clones, with some not included. Of 250,000 to 300,000 clones listed, 75% to 90% were seen once; the top ten hold about 12%. Material for sequencing was peripheral blood. The receptors derive from an older woman with acute or convalescent COVID-19.

The V call is TRBV29-1, the J call TRBJ1-1; D possibly corresponds to TRBD1 (6 bases). CDR1 and CDR2 from the germline V gene are SQVTM and ANQGSEA. The CDR3 covers 13 residues. Trimming took 6 bases from V and 1 from J, leaving 12 bases between them. The CDR3 region is CSVSTGQNTEAFF. CDR3 coding DNA: TGCAGCGTCTCCACAGGGCAGAACACTGAAGCTTTCTTT.

The rearrangement joins TRBV7-2 to TRBJ1-5; 7 bases agree with TRBD1. The CDR3 spans 15 residues. With V trimmed by 5 bases and J by 1 base, 5 bases remained unmatched. CDR1 and CDR2 from the germline V gene are SGHTA and FQGNSA. The CDR3 spells CASSLQGFSNQPQHF. As DNA, the CDR3 is TGTGCCAGCAGCCTACAGGGGTTCAGCAATCAGCCCCAGCATTTT.

The chain employs TRBV5-1 and TRBJ1-1; TRBD1 might be the D (5 bases). The CDR3 has 16 amino acids. Trimming left V 0 bases short and J 2 bases short, with 14 bases between. Germline values: CDR1 SGHRS, CDR2 YFSETQ. As DNA, the CDR3 is TGCGCCAGCAGCTTGGTAGGGGCAGGGTCAAACACTGAAGCTTTCTTT. It is translated as CASSLVGAGSNTEAFF.

The genes are TRBV29-1 and TRBJ1-1, with 9 bases identical to TRBD1. The CDR3 is 13 amino acids. CDR1 SQVTM and CDR2 ANQGSEA come from the germline V gene. The junction had 2 bases not matched to a gene; V was cut back by 5 bases and J by 1 base. The CDR3 here is CSVRQGGNTEAFF. As DNA, the CDR3 is TGCAGCGTTAGACAGGGGGGGAACACTGAAGCTTTCTTT.

J is TRBJ2-1 and V is TRBV3-1 (or the pseudogene TRBV3-2), with 7 bases matching TRBD2. The V and J ends lost 1 base and 1 base, in that order; junction bases with no gene match: 1. The germline V gene has CDR1 LGHDT and CDR2 YNNKEL (reference sequence). The CDR3 contains 15 residues. The DNA of the CDR3 is TGTGCCAGCAGCCAAGGGACTAGATCCTACAATGAGCAGTTCTTC. Translation gives CASSQGTRSYNEQFF.

J is TRBJ1-1 and V is TRBV6-6; D is uncertain. CDR3 length equals 14 residues. Germline values: CDR1 MNHNY, CDR2 SVGAGI (reference sequence). Trimming removed 0 bases at V and 6 bases at J, with 11 bases between. In DNA form, the CDR3 reads TGTGCCAGCAGTTACTCGAGGCCTAACCCTGAAGCTTTCTTT. Its translation is CASSYSRPNPEAFF.

The chain couples TRBV24-1 to TRBJ2-7; TRBD2 aligns across 7 bases. The CDR3 spans 13 residues. J gave up 6 bases and V 4 bases, and 5 bases lay outside the gene matches. CDR1 is KGHDR and CDR2 is SFDVKD in the germline V gene. The CDR3 loop is CATSDQRGAEQYF. In DNA, the CDR3 is TGTGCCACCAGTGACCAGCGGGGCGCCGAGCAGTACTTC.

This clone has at least ten counts. V usage is TRBV2 and J usage is TRBJ2-1, with 9 bases matching TRBD1. CDR3 size: 12 residues. Trimming at V came to 6 bases and at J to 12 bases, leaving 6 bases not matched to a gene. Germline lookup yields CDR1 SNHLY and CDR2 FYNNEI. CDR3: CASSVGQGGQFF. DNA for the CDR3: TGTGCCAGCAGCGTGGGACAGGGCGGGCAGTTCTTC.

The chain has TRBV27 and TRBJ1-2, with D perhaps matching TRBD1 (6 bases). CDR3 size: 13 residues. Deletions cut 5 bases from V and 2 bases from J, with 9 bases between. The germline CDR1 and CDR2 sequences are MNHEY and SMNVEV (reference sequence). DNA for the CDR3: TGTGCCAGCAGTAGGACAGCAAACTATGGCTACACCTTC. It codes for CASSRTANYGYTF.

V is TRBV9 and J is TRBJ2-5; 16 bases line up with TRBD2. Germline CDR1 and CDR2: SGDLS and YYNGEE. Germline trimming cut 4 bases from V and 0 bases from J; bases unmatched to any gene: 9. This CDR3 comprises 19 residues. CDR3 protein: CASSIRGLAGGPHQETQYF. Written as DNA, the CDR3 is TGTGCCAGCAGCATTCGGGGACTAGCGGGGGGGCCACACCAAGAGACCCAGTACTTC.

The genes are TRBV7-9 and TRBJ1-1; D gene ambiguous. The V gene's germline CDR1 is SEHNR and CDR2 FQNEAQ (reference sequence). This CDR3 comprises 15 residues. Deletions cut 3 bases from V and 0 bases from J, with 11 bases between. CDR3 in DNA: TGTGCCAGCAGCTTTTTTGGAGCCATGAACACTGAAGCTTTCTTT. Translated, it gives CASSFFGAMNTEAFF. Filled out from reference TRBV7-9 and TRBJ1-1, the complete variable domain reads DTGVSQNPRHKITKRGQNVTFRCDPISEHNRLYWYRQTLGQGPEFLTYFQNEAQLEKSRLLSDRFSAERPKGSFSTLEIQRTEQGDSAMYLCASSFFGAMNTEAFFGQGTRLTVV.

The chain is built from TRBV19 and TRBJ1-1; TRBD1 aligns across 7 bases. With 4 bases clipped from V and 0 bases from J, the junction kept 14 bases outside the gene matches. This CDR3 has 18 amino acids. The germline gives CDR1 LNHDA, CDR2 SQIVND (reference sequence). The CDR3 loop reads CASSTDRSTFQLNTEAFF. CDR3 bases: TGTGCCAGTAGTACGGACAGGTCGACTTTCCAACTGAACACTGAAGCTTTCTTT.

The table lists this clone with a count of one. The chain couples TRBV7-9 to TRBJ1-5; 9 positions agree with TRBD1. The V and J ends lost 5 bases and 4 bases, in that order; junction bases with no gene match: 9. CDR1 is SEHNR and CDR2 is FQNEAQ in the germline V gene (reference sequence). This CDR3 has 16 residues. The chain's CDR3 is CASSRQQGADNQPQHF. CDR3 sequence (DNA): TGTGCCAGCAGCCGTCAACAGGGGGCGGATAATCAGCCCCAGCATTTT.

V usage is TRBV6-2 or TRBV6-3 and J usage is TRBJ1-1, with 8 bases that match TRBD1. The germline CDR1 and CDR2 sequences are MNHEY and SVGEGT. V lost 0 bases, J lost 1 base, and 4 bases stayed unmatched. CDR3 size: 16 residues. This CDR3 reads CASSYSLGTGNTEAFF. The CDR3 DNA follows: TGTGCCAGCAGTTACTCGCTGGGGACAGGGAACACTGAAGCTTTCTTT.

The J gene is TRBJ2-3, the V gene TRBV29-1; the D is unclear. The V gene's germline CDR1 is SQVTM and CDR2 ANQGSEA. Trimming left V 5 bases short and J 1 base short, with 10 bases between. The CDR3 length is 13 residues. CDR3 nucleotides: TGCAGCGTTACGGTTACGGGCACAGATACGCAGTATTTT. Translating it yields CSVTVTGTDTQYF.

The chain combines TRBV6-6 with TRBJ2-2, with 8 bases aligning to TRBD1. The trim removed 4 bases at V and 0 bases at J, leaving 4 bases unmatched. This CDR3 is 16 amino acids long. Looked up from germline, CDR1 is MNHNY and CDR2 is SVGAGI (reference sequence). The DNA of the CDR3 is TGTGCCAGCAGTTTTGACAGGGGCGCGAACACCGGGGAGCTGTTTTTT. It translates to CASSFDRGANTGELFF.

J is TRBJ1-5 and V is TRBV19; maybe TRBD1 (6 bases). This CDR3 is built from 15 residues. V lost 0 bases and J 6 bases, leaving 12 bases between the germline ends. In germline, CDR1 is LNHDA, CDR2 SQIVND (reference sequence). The CDR3 protein is CASSIDRRGFQPQHF. The CDR3 DNA reads as TGTGCCAGTAGTATAGATCGCAGGGGTTTTCAGCCCCAGCATTTT.

The chain joins TRBV20-1 to TRBJ1-1; D not resolved. Germline V lookup: CDR1 DFQATT, CDR2 SNEGSKA (reference sequence). V was pared by 3 bases and J by 6 bases, with 11 bases between. The CDR3 covers 12 residues. The CDR3 sequence is CSASRTPAEAFF. In nucleotides, the CDR3 is TGCAGTGCTAGTAGGACTCCCGCTGAAGCTTTCTTT.

V and J are TRBV11-2 and TRBJ2-1; TRBD2 matches 11 bases. CDR1 SGHAT and CDR2 FQNNGV come from the germline V gene. The V segment lost 6 bases and the J segment 15 bases; nucleotides outside the gene matches: 10. CDR3 length equals 13 residues. CDR3 in amino acids: CASRLAGANEGFF. The DNA of the CDR3 is TGTGCCAGCAGACTAGCGGGGGCCAACGAGGGGTTCTTC.

CDR3 sequence: CASSLSEGYTGELFF. The CDR3 DNA reads as TGTGCCAGCAGCTTAAGCGAGGGTTACACCGGGGAGCTGTTTTTT. V and J are TRBV7-3 and TRBJ2-2; possible D gene TRBD2, 5 bases. Between the trimmed V and J ends, which lost 1 base and 3 bases, there was a span of 9 bases. The germline V gene has CDR1 SGHTA and CDR2 FQGTGA. The CDR3 sequence is 15 residues long.

The chain is built from TRBV7-6 and TRBJ2-7; no clear D. V was shortened by 5 bases and J by 2 bases, with 10 bases between the two germline ends. The CDR3 is 13 amino acids. Germline V gene data show CDR1 as SGHVS and CDR2 as FNYEAQ. The CDR3 reads CASSIGSTYEQYF. DNA for the CDR3: TGTGCCAGCAGCATCGGGTCGACCTACGAGCAGTACTTC.